Listed below are T cell receptor beta chains from one sample, sequenced in a study of blood T cell repertoires in COVID-19. Clones were read by immunoSEQ multiplex PCR, and TCRdb kept only the in-frame ones, dropping some. The sample lists around 280,000 clones, roughly 86% seen once, with over 9% in the top ten. Specimen: peripheral blood. The source is a woman under 40 with COVID-19, enrolled during active disease. Each CDR3 is given with its conserved first and last residue. The D gene is left open where the match is weak. Only some rows state a clone size, as once, few, many or a class for expanded clones.

>17|TRBJ2-5|TRBD2|TRBV27|once
CASSFGRIAGGQETQYF
TGTGCCAGCAGTTTTGGGAGAATAGCGGGAGGCCAAGAGACCCAGTACTTC
>15|TRBJ1-1|TRBD1|TRBV30|.
CAWSSGQGMNTEAFF
TGTGCCTGGAGTAGTGGACAGGGTATGAACACTGAAGCTTTCTTT
>15|TRBJ2-7|TRBD2|TRBV5-5|once
CASSLRTREIYEQYF
TGTGCCAGCAGCCTTCGGACTAGGGAGATCTACGAGCAGTACTTC
>12|TRBJ1-2|.|TRBV10-3|.
CAISGTADGYTF
TGTGCCATCAGTGGGACAGCTGATGGCTACACCTTC
>16|TRBJ1-1|.|TRBV4-2|.
CASSPTSSGADTEAFF
TGTGCCAGCAGCCCCACCTCGTCAGGGGCGGACACTGAAGCTTTCTTT
>15|TRBJ1-4|TRBD1|TRBV27|.
CASRTSGQGLGKLFF
TGTGCCAGCAGGACGTCGGGACAGGGGCTAGGGAAACTGTTTTTT
>13|TRBJ2-2|.|TRBV28|.
CASSLANTGELFF
TGTGCCAGCAGTCTAGCGAACACCGGGGAGCTGTTTTTT
>14|TRBJ2-3|TRBD2|TRBV28|.
CASSPGLARDTQYF
TGTGCCAGCAGTCCGGGACTAGCGAGGGATACGCAGTATTTT
>16|TRBJ1-5|.|TRBV2|.
CASSETGGPGNQPQHF
TGTGCCAGCAGTGAAACGGGGGGCCCGGGCAATCAGCCCCAGCATTTT
>17|TRBJ2-7|TRBD2|TRBV7-6|.
CASSLGIAGGRLYEQYF
TGTGCCAGCAGCTTAGGTATAGCGGGAGGGCGTCTCTACGAGCAGTACTTC
>14|TRBJ1-2|TRBD1|TRBV28|.
CASSRTGGSLGYTF
TGTGCCAGCAGCCGTACAGGGGGCTCTTTGGGCTACACCTTC
>15|TRBJ2-6|.|TRBV19|.
CASRTLDSGANVLTF
TGTGCCAGTAGGACACTGGACTCTGGGGCCAACGTCCTGACTTTC
>16|TRBJ2-1|TRBD2|TRBV6-2/TRBV6-3|.
CASSPRLAGVYNEQFF
TGTGCCAGCAGTCCCCGACTAGCGGGGGTGTACAATGAGCAGTTCTTC
>13|TRBJ1-5|.|TRBV7-2|.
CASSTGLVQPQHF
TGTGCCAGCAGCACAGGGCTCGTCCAGCCCCAGCATTTT
>14|TRBJ1-6|TRBD1|TRBV11-2|.
CASGGNRGQSPLHF
TGTGCCAGCGGGGGGAACAGGGGTCAATCACCCCTCCACTTT